The 10 T cell receptor beta chains given below trace back to one sample, sequenced in a study of control samples from healthy donors and cancer patients. Data came from immunoSEQ multiplex PCR; TCRdb stores just in-frame clones and leaves some out. The table lists roughly 49,000 clones, 85% to 95% of them singletons. Sample: PBMCs. These receptors all come from a man younger than 40 with colorectal cancer.

The chain recombines TRBV6-1 with TRBJ1-5, with D maybe TRBD1 (6 bases). The germline gives CDR1 MNHNS, CDR2 SASEGT. V lost 3 bases and J 6 bases, leaving 12 bases between the germline ends. The CDR3 extends over 14 amino acids. The chain's CDR3 is CASSDGRGVQPQHF. The CDR3 region has the DNA TGTGCCAGCAGTGATGGCAGGGGTGTTCAGCCCCAGCATTTT.

V gene TRBV19 combines with J gene TRBJ1-5, with D unresolved. The ends were cut back, 4 bases at V and 2 bases at J, with 12 bases in the middle. CDR3 length: 15 amino acids. Germline CDR1 is LNHDA and CDR2 is SQIVND (reference sequence). The CDR3 region is CASSRIGEGNQPQHF. CDR3 coding DNA: TGTGCCAGTAGTAGAATCGGGGAAGGCAATCAGCCCCAGCATTTT.

The chain couples TRBV5-1 to TRBJ1-5; D is possibly TRBD1 (5 bases). Trimming took 3 bases from V and 0 from J, leaving 10 bases between them. CDR1 is SGHRS, CDR2 YFSETQ, per germline. The CDR3 consists of 15 residues. This CDR3 reads CASSYDSNSNQPQHF. CDR3 nucleotide sequence: TGCGCCAGCAGCTACGACAGCAATAGCAATCAGCCCCAGCATTTT.

The CDR3 spells CASSVAPYTGELFF. The CDR3, as DNA: TGTGCCAGCAGCGTAGCGCCATACACCGGGGAGCTGTTTTTT. This chain links TRBV9 with TRBJ2-2; D not certain. V lost 0 bases and J 3 bases, leaving 6 bases between the germline ends. The CDR3 length is 14 residues. Germline V lookup: CDR1 SGDLS, CDR2 YYNGEE.

J is TRBJ1-3 and V is TRBV14, with D uncertain. V lost 4 bases and J lost 4, with 17 bases in between. CDR1 is SGHDN, CDR2 FVKESK, per germline. This CDR3 is built from 16 residues. The CDR3 protein is CASSRDGLAIGNTIYF. The CDR3 nucleotides are TGTGCCAGCAGCCGAGATGGGCTGGCGATCGGAAACACCATATATTTT.

This clone has a single count. V gene TRBV27 combines with J gene TRBJ2-7; D may be TRBD1 or TRBD2 (5 bases each). Germline values: CDR1 MNHEY, CDR2 SMNVEV (reference sequence). V shed 0 bases and J shed 3 bases, with 12 bases lying between them. The CDR3 is 15 residues long. The CDR3 bases are TGTGCCAGCAGTTTATCGGGGGACGTTATCTACGAGCAGTACGTC. It translates to CASSLSGDVIYEQYV.

V is TRBV19 and J is TRBJ2-2, with D unclear. Germline CDR1 reads LNHDA; CDR2 reads SQIVND (reference sequence). The CDR3 is made up of 14 amino acids. Trimming took 7 bases from V and 1 from J, leaving 10 bases between them. The CDR3: CASKPRRNTGELFF. In DNA form, the CDR3 reads TGTGCCAGTAAACCCCGACGGAACACCGGGGAGCTGTTTTTT.

J is TRBJ2-3 and V is TRBV3-1 (or the pseudogene TRBV3-2); D not resolved. CDR1 LGHDT and CDR2 YNNKEL come from the germline V gene (reference sequence). This CDR3 region has 17 residues. The germline V and J ends were trimmed by 0 bases and 0 bases, with 13 bases remaining between them. The CDR3 DNA reads as TGTGCCAGCAGCCAAGATCTAAGTAGCTACAGCACAGATACGCAGTATTTT. It translates to CASSQDLSSYSTDTQYF.

This clone has only one observation. The chain links TRBV4-1 to TRBJ1-2, with D possibly being TRBD1 (6 bases). The CDR3 runs 12 residues. Trimming took 1 base from V and 6 from J, leaving 6 bases between them. Germline loops: CDR1 MGHRA, CDR2 YSYEKL. CDR3 DNA: TGCGCCAGCAGCCAAGCAGGGGATGGCTACACCTTC. Translated: CASSQAGDGYTF.

The gene calls are TRBV5-1 and TRBJ2-3, with D perhaps TRBD1 (5 bases). This CDR3 spans 15 amino acids. Germline-derived CDR1 and CDR2 are SGHRS and YFSETQ. V was shortened by 4 bases and J by 0 bases, with 12 bases between the two germline ends. In nucleotides, the CDR3 is TGCGCCAGCAGCCAAGACAGCCTTAGCACAGATACGCAGTATTTT. It translates to CASSQDSLSTDTQYF.